This TCR beta chain was identified in a study of T cell responses to AZD1222 COVID-19 vaccine. Study observations and caveats: The study found Spike-specific TCR breadth and depth rose after two AZD1222 doses. Repertoires were obtained solely post-peak T cell response. CD4 TCRs covered the whole spike, strongest at regions 160-218 and 743-854. Donors were largely white British and mainly female; clonal diversity was possibly underestimated.

The CDR3 contains 14 residues. V was pared by 3 bases and J by 5 bases, with 11 bases between. CDR1 is SEHNR, CDR2 FQNEAQ, per germline (reference sequence). Turning to this clone: Its antigen remains unidentified.

Clones were read by immunoSEQ multiplex PCR, and TCRdb kept only the in-frame ones, dropping some. This sample yields more than 95,000 clones, of which 88% are seen a single time; about 10% belongs to the top ten. The clonotype originates from an adult in good health. Material: peripheral blood, obtained on day 0 of AZD1222 vaccination. This rearrangement joins TRBV7-9 to TRBJ1-5; no definite D call. CDR3 sequence reads: CASSFGVYDQPQHF. CDR3 nucleotides: TGTGCCAGCAGCTTTGGGGTTTACGATCAGCCCCAGCATTTT.